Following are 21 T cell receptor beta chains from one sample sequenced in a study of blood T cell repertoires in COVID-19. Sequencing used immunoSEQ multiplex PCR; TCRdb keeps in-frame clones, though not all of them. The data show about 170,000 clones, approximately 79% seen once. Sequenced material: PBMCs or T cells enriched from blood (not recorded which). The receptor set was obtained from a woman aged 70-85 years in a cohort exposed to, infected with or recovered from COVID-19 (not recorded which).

DNA of the CDR3: TGTGCCAGCAGCTTGGGCGTTACTAACTATGGCTACACCTTC. It encodes CASSLGVTNYGYTF. The chain combines TRBV7-9 with TRBJ1-2, with no clear D. The CDR3 sequence is 14 residues long. Germline-derived CDR1 and CDR2 are SEHNR and FQNEAQ (reference sequence). V lost 3 bases and J lost 0, with 8 bases in between.

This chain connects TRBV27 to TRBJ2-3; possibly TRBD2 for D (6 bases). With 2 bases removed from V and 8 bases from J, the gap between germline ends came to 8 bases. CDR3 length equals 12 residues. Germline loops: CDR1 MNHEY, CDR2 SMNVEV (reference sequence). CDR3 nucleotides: TGTGCCAGCAGTTTAAGGGGAGGTACGCAGTATTTT. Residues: CASSLRGGTQYF.

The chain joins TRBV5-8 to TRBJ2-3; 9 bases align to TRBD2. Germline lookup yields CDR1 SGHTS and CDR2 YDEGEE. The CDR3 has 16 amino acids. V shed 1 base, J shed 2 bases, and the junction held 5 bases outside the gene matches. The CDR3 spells CASSLSSGRPTDTQYF. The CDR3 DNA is TGTGCCAGCAGCTTGAGTAGCGGGAGACCCACAGATACGCAGTATTTT. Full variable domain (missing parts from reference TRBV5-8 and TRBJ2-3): EAGVTQSPTHLIKTRGQQATLRCSPISGHTSVYWYQQALGLGLQFLLWYDEGEERNRGNFPPRFSGRQFPNYSSELNVNALELEDSALYLCASSLSSGRPTDTQYFGPGTRLTVL.

The chain's CDR3 is CASDTGVEFSIGPQHF. The DNA for the CDR3 is TGTGCCAGCGACACAGGGGTGGAGTTCTCGATTGGGCCCCAGCATTTT. The chain joins TRBV7-9 to TRBJ1-5; 7 bases line up with TRBD1. Germline V gene lookup returns CDR1 SEHNR and CDR2 FQNEAQ (reference sequence). This CDR3 has 16 amino acids. V dropped 8 bases and J dropped 9; count of bases not matched to a gene: 19.

CDR3 region: CATSNWAGGVTDTQYF. CDR3 nucleotide sequence: TGTGCCACCAGCAACTGGGCAGGGGGCGTCACAGATACGCAGTATTTT. The chain recombines TRBV15 with TRBJ2-3; 8 bases fit TRBD1. CDR1 is LNHNV and CDR2 is YYDKDF in the germline V gene (reference sequence). The CDR3 consists of 16 residues. With 4 bases clipped from V and 2 bases from J, the junction kept 8 bases outside the gene matches.

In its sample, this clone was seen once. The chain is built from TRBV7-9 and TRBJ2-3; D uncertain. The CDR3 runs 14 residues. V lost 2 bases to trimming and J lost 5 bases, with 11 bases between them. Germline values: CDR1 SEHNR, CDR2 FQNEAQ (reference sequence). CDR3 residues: CASSLFSSVDTQYF. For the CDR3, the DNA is TGTGCCAGCAGCTTATTCTCCTCGGTAGATACGCAGTATTTT.

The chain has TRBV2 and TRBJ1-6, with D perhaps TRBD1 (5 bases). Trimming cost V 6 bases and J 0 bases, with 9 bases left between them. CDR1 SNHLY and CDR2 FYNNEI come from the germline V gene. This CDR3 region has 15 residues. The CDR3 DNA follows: TGTGCCAGCAGAGACAGATTCTCCTATAATTCACCCCTCCACTTT. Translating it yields CASRDRFSYNSPLHF.

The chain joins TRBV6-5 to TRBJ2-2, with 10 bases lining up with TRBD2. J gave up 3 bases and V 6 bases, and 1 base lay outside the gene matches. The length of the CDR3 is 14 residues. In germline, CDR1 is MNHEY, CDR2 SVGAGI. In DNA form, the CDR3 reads TGTGCCAGCAGGGGGACTAGCGACACCGGGGAGCTGTTTTTT. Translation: CASRGTSDTGELFF.

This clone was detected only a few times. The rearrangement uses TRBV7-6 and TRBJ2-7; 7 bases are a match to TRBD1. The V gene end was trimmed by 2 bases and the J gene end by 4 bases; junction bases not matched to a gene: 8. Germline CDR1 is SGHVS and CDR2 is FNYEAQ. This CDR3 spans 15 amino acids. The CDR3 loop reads CASSLRAGGLYEQYF. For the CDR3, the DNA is TGTGCCAGCAGCTTAAGGGCAGGGGGTTTATACGAGCAGTACTTC.

CDR3 in DNA: TGTGCCAGCAGCTCCTCGGGAGAACGATACAATGAGCAGTTCTTC. Its protein is CASSSSGERYNEQFF. The V call is TRBV7-6, the J call TRBJ2-1, with a tentative D call TRBD2 (6 bases). Germline V gene data show CDR1 as SGHVS and CDR2 as FNYEAQ. Trimming cost V 4 bases and J 4 bases, with 14 bases left between them. This CDR3 contains 15 residues.

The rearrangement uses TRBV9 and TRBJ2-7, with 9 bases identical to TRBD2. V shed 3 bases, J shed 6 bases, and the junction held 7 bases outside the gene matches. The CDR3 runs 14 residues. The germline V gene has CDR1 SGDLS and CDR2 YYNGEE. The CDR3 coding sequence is TGTGCCAGCAGCGGTAGCGGGAGTAAGGGCGAGCAGTACTTC. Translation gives CASSGSGSKGEQYF.

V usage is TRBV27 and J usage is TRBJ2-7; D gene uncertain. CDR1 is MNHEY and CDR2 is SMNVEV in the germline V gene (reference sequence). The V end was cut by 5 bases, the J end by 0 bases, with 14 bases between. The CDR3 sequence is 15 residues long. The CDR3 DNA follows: TGTGCCAGCAGTACCCTTTTTGGAGACTCCTACGAGCAGTACTTC. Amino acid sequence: CASSTLFGDSYEQYF.

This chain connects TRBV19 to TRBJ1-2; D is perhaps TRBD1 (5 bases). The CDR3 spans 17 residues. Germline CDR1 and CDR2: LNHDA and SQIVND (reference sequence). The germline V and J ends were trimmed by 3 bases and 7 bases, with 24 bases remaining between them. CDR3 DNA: TGTGCCAGTAGTATCCCTCTAGGACAAGGAGGGAAGGTTGGCTACACCTTC. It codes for CASSIPLGQGGKVGYTF.

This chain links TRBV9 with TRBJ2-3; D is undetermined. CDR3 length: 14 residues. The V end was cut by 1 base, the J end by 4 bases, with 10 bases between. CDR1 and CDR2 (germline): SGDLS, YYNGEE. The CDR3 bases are TGTGCCAGCAGCGTATTCGATCGGGCAGATACGCAGTATTTT. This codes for CASSVFDRADTQYF.

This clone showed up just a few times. CDR3 coding DNA: TGTGCCATCAGTGTAAGGAGCTCCTACGAGCAGTACTTC. Translation: CAISVRSSYEQYF. The chain links TRBV10-3 to TRBJ2-7, with D unclear. V was shortened by 4 bases and J by 0 bases, with 7 bases between the two germline ends. Germline V gene lookup returns CDR1 ENHRY and CDR2 SYGVKD. The CDR3 has 13 residues.

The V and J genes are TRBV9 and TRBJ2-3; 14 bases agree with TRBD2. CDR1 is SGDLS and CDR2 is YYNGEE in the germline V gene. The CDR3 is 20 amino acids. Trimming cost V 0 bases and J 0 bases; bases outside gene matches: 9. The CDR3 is CASSVEWGTSGRGSTDTQYF. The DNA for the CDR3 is TGTGCCAGCAGCGTAGAGTGGGGGACTAGCGGGAGAGGGAGCACAGATACGCAGTATTTT.

In DNA, the CDR3 is TGTGCCAGCAGTTTTGTGGGGGCCCAGCCCCAGCATTTT. Protein product: CASSFVGAQPQHF. This sequence joins TRBV28 and TRBJ1-5; possibly TRBD1 for D (6 bases). The CDR3 contains 13 residues. Trimming took 3 bases from V and 7 from J, leaving 10 bases between them. Germline loops: CDR1 MDHEN, CDR2 SYDVKM.

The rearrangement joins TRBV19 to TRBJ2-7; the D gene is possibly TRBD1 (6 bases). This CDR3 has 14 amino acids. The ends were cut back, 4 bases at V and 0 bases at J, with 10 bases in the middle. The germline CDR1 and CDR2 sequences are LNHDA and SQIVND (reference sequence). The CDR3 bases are TGTGCCAGTAGTAGAACAGGGAGCTCCTACGAGCAGTACTTC. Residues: CASSRTGSSYEQYF.

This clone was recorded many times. CDR3 nucleotide sequence: TGCGCCAGCAGCTTCCAGGGGCGCGAGGAGACCCAGTACTTC. Residues: CASSFQGREETQYF. The chain combines TRBV5-1 with TRBJ2-5, with a tentative D call TRBD1 (6 bases). This CDR3 has 14 amino acids. Germline V lookup: CDR1 SGHRS, CDR2 YFSETQ. Trimming cost V 2 bases and J 5 bases, with 13 bases left between them.

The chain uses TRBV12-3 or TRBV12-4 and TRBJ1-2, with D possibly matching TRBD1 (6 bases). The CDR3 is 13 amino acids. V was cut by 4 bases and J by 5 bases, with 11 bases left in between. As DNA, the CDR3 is TGTGCCAGCAGTTCCCAACAGGGATATGGCTACACCTTC. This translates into CASSSQQGYGYTF.

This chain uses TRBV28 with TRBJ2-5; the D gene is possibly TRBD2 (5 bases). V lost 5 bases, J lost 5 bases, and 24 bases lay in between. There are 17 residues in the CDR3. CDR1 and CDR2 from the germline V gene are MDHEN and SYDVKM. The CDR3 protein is CASSPSPGTALVETQYF. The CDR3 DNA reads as TGTGCCAGCAGTCCTTCCCCGGGAACAGCCTTGGTGGAGACCCAGTACTTC.